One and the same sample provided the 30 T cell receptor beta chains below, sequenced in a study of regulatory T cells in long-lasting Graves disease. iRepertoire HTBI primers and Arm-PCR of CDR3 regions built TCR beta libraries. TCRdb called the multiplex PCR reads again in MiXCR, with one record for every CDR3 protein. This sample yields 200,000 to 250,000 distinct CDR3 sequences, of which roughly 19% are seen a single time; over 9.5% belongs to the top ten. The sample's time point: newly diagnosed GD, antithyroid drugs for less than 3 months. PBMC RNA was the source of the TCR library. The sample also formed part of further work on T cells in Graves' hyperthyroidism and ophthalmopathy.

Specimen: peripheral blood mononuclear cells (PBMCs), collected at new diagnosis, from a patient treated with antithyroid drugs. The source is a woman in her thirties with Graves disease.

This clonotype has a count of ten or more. DNA of the CDR3: TGTGCCAGTAAAAGGGGGATTGACAATCAGCCCCAGCATTTT. Protein sequence: CASKRGIDNQPQHF. The J gene is TRBJ1-5, the V gene TRBV6-2 or TRBV6-3; D is possibly TRBD1 (6 bases). V lost 9 bases and J lost 3, with 15 bases in between. CDR1 and CDR2 from the germline V gene are MNHEY and SVGEGT. The CDR3 consists of 14 residues.

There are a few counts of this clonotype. CDR3 region: CASSLDGLAGGEQYF. The CDR3 coding sequence is TGTGCCAGCAGCTTAGACGGACTAGCGGGAGGCGAGCAGTACTTC. This chain connects TRBV7-9 to TRBJ2-7; the match to TRBD2 covers 14 bases. V lost 1 base and J lost 6; bases outside the gene matches: 2. This CDR3 is built from 15 residues. CDR1 is SEHNR, CDR2 FQNEAQ, per germline (reference sequence).

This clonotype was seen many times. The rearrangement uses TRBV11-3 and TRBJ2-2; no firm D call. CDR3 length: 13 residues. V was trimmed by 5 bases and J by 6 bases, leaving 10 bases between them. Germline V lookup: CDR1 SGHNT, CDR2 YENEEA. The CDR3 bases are TGTGCCAGCAGCAACCCTAGTGCCGGGGAGCTGTTTTTT. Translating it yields CASSNPSAGELFF.

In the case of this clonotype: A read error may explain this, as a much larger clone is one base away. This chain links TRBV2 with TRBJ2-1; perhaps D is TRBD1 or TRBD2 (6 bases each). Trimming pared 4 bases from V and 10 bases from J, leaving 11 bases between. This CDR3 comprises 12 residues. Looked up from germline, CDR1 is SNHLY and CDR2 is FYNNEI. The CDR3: CASSGQEGEQFF. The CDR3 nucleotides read TGTGCCAGCAGTGGACAGGAGGGCGAGCAGTTCTTC.

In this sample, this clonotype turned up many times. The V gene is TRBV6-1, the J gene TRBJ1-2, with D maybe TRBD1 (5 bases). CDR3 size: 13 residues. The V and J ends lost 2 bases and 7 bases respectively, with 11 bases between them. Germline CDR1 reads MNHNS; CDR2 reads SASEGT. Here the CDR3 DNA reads TGTGCCAGCAGTGAAACGGCAGGGACTGGCTACACCTTC. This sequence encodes CASSETAGTGYTF.

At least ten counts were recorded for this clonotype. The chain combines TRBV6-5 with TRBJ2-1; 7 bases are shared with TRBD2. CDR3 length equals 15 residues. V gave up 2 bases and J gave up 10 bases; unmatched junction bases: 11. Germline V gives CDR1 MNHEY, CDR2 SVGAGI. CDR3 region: CASSYGGSGLREQFF. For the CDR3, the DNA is TGTGCCAGCAGTTACGGCGGGAGTGGGCTTCGGGAGCAGTTCTTC.

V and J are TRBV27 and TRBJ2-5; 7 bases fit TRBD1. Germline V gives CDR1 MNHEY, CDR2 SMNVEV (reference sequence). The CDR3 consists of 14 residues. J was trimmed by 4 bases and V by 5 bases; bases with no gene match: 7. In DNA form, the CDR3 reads TGTGCCAGCAGTGGTACAGGGGTGGGAGAGACCCAGTACTTC. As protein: CASSGTGVGETQYF.

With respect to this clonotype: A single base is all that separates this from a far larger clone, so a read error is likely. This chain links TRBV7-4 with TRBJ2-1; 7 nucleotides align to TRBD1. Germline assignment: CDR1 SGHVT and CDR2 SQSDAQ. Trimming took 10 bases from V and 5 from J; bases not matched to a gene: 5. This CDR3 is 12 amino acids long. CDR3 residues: CANRGANNEQFF. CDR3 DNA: TGTGCCAACAGGGGCGCCAACAATGAGCAGTTCTTC.

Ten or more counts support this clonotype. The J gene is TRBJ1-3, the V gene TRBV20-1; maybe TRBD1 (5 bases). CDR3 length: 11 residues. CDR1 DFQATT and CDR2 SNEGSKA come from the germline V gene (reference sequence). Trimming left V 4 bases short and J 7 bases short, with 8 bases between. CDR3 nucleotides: TGCAGTGCTAACCAGGGTAACACCATATATTTT. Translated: CSANQGNTIYF.

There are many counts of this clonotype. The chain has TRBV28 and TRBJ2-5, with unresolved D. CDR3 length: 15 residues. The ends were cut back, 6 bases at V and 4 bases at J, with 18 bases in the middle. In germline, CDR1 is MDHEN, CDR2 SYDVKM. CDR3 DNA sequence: TGTGCCAGCAGCCCCCTTTTGGCCCCCAGAGAGACCCAGTACTTC. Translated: CASSPLLAPRETQYF.

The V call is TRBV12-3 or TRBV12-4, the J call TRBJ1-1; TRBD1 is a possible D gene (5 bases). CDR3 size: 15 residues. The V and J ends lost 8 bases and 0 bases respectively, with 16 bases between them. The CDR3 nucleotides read TGTGCCAGCGCTTGGGGGGGGAGATTGAACACTGAAGCTTTCTTT. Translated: CASAWGGRLNTEAFF.

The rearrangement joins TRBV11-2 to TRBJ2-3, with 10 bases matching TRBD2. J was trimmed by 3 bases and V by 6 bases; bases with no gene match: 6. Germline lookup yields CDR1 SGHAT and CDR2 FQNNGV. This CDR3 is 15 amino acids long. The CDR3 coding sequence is TGTGCCAGCAGACCCGGGACTAGCGTGACAGATACGCAGTATTTT. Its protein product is CASRPGTSVTDTQYF. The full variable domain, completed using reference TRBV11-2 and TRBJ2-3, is EAGVAQSPRYKIIEKRQSVAFWCNPISGHATLYWYQQILGQGPKLLIQFQNNGVVDDSQLPKDRFSAERLKGVDSTLKIQPAKLEDSAVYLCASRPGTSVTDTQYFGPGTRLTVL.

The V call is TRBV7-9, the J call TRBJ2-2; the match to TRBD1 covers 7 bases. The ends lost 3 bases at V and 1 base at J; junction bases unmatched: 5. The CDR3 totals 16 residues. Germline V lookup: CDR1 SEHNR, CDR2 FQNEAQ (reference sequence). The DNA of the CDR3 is TGTGCCAGCAGCTTCAGGACAGGAAGGAACACCGGGGAGCTGTTTTTT. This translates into CASSFRTGRNTGELFF.

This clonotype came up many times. CDR3 amino acids: CASSFGGGASDTQYF. The CDR3 DNA is TGTGCCAGCAGTTTCGGAGGGGGCGCATCAGATACGCAGTATTTT. The chain carries TRBV27 and TRBJ2-3, with TRBD1 as a possible D gene (7 bases). From germline, CDR1 is MNHEY and CDR2 SMNVEV (reference sequence). Between the trimmed V and J ends, which lost 3 bases and 4 bases, there was a span of 14 bases. The CDR3 is 15 residues long.

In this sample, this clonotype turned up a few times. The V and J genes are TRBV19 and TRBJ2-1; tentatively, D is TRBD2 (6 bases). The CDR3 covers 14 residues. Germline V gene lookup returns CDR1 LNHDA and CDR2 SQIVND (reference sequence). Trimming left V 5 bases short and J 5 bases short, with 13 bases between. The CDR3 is CASSPLGRNNEQFF. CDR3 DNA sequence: TGTGCCAGTAGTCCGCTGGGGAGGAACAATGAGCAGTTCTTC.

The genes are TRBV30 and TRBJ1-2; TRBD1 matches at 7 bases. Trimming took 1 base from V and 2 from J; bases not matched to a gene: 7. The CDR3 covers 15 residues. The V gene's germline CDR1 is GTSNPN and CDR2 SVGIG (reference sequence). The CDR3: CAWSDPGQRNYGYTF. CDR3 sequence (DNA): TGTGCCTGGAGTGACCCGGGACAGAGGAACTATGGCTACACCTTC.

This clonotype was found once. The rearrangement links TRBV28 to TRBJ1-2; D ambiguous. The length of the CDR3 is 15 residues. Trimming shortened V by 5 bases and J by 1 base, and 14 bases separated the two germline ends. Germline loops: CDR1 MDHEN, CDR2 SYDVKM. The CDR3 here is CASSLSGMFNYGYTF. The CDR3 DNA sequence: TGTGCCAGCAGTCTTTCGGGCATGTTTAACTATGGCTACACCTTC.

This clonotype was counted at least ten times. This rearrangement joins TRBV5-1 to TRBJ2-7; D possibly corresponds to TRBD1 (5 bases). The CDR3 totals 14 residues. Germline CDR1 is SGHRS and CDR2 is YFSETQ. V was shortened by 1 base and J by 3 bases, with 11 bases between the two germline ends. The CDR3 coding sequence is TGCGCCAGCAGCTTGTGGCAGGGTAACTACGAGCAGTACTTC. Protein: CASSLWQGNYEQYF.

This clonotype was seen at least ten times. CDR3 DNA sequence: TGCAGTGCTAGATTTGGGCTCATGAACACTGAAGCTTTCTTT. This gives the protein CSARFGLMNTEAFF. The chain is built from TRBV20-1 and TRBJ1-1; no firm D call. Germline values: CDR1 DFQATT, CDR2 SNEGSKA (reference sequence). This CDR3 spans 14 amino acids. V was pared by 2 bases and J by 0 bases, with 10 bases between.

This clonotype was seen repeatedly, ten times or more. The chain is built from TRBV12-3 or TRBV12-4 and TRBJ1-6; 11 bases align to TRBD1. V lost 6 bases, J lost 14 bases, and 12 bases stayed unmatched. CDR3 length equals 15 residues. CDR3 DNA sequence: TGTGCCAGCAGACAACCGGGACAGGGGGTTATGGCCCTCCACTTT. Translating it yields CASRQPGQGVMALHF.

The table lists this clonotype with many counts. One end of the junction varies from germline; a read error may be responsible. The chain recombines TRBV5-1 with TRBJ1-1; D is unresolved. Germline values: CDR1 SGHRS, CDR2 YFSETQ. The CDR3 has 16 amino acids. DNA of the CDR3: TGCACCAGCAGCTTGGAGGTTGGGGTCAGGAGGACTGAAGCTTTCTTT. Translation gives CTSSLEVGVRRTEAFF.

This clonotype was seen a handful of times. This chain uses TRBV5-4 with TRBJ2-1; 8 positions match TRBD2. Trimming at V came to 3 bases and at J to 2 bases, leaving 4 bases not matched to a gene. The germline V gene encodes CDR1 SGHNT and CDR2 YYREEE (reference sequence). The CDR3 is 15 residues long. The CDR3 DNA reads TGTGCCAGCAGCTACGGGGGGGCTGCCTACAATGAGCAGTTCTTC. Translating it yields CASSYGGAAYNEQFF.

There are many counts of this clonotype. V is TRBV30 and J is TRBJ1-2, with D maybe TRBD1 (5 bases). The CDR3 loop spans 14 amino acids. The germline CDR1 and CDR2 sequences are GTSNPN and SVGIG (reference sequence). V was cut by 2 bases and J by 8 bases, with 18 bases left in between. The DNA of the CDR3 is TGTGCCTGGAGTTATAGACACCTAGGGGAAGGCTACACCTTC. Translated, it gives CAWSYRHLGEGYTF.

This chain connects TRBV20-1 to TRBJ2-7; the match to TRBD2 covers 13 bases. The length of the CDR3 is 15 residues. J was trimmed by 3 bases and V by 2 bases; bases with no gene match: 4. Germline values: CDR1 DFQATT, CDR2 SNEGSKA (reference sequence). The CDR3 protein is CSARRGLAGSYEQYF. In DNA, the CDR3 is TGCAGTGCTAGAAGGGGACTAGCGGGAAGCTACGAGCAGTACTTC.

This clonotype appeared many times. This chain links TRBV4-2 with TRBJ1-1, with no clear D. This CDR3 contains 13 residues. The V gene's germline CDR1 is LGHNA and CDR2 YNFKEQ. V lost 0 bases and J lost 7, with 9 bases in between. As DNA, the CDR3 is TGTGCCAGCAGCCAAGATAGGCACCGTGAAGCTTTCTTT. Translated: CASSQDRHREAFF.

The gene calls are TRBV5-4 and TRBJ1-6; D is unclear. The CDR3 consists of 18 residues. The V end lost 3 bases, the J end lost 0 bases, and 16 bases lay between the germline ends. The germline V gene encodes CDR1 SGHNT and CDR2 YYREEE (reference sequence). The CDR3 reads CASSSKRSGASYNSPLHF. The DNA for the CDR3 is TGTGCCAGCAGCTCGAAGCGATCAGGCGCCTCCTATAATTCACCCCTCCACTTT.

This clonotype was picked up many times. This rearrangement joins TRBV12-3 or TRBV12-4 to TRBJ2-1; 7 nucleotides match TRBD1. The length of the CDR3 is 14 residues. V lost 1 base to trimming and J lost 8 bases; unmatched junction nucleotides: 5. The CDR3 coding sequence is TGTGCCAGCAGTTTAGTGCACAGGGGCGATGAGCAGTTCTTC. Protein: CASSLVHRGDEQFF.

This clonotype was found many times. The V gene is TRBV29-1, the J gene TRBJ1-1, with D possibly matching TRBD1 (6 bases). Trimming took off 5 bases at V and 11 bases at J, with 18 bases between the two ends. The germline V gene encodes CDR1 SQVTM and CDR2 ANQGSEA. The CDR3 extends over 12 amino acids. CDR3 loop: CSVLASGHLAFF. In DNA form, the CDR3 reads TGCAGCGTTCTTGCGTCGGGACACCTGGCTTTCTTT.

CDR3 DNA sequence: TGTGCCAGTACTACAGGAGAGGCCTCGCCCCTCCACTTT. It translates to CASTTGEASPLHF. V is TRBV19 and J is TRBJ1-6, with D perhaps TRBD1 (5 bases). Trimming cost V 7 bases and J 13 bases, with 17 bases left between them. Germline lookup yields CDR1 LNHDA and CDR2 SQIVND (reference sequence). The CDR3 has 13 residues. The whole variable domain, remainder taken from reference TRBV19 and TRBJ1-6, is DGGITQSPKYLFRKEGQNVTLSCEQNLNHDAMYWYRQDPGQGLRLIYYSQIVNDFQKGDIAEGYSVSREKKESFPLTVTSAQKNPTAFYLCASTTGEASPLHFGNGTRLTVT.

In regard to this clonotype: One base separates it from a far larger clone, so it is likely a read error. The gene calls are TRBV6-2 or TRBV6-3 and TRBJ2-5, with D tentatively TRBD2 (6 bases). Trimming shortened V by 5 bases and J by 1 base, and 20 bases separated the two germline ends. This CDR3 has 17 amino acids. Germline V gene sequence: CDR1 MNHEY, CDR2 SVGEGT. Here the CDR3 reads CASSDLLGGGGQETQYF. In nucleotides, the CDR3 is TGTGCCAGCAGTGATCTCTTGGGAGGAGGAGGCCAAGAGACCCAGTACTTC.